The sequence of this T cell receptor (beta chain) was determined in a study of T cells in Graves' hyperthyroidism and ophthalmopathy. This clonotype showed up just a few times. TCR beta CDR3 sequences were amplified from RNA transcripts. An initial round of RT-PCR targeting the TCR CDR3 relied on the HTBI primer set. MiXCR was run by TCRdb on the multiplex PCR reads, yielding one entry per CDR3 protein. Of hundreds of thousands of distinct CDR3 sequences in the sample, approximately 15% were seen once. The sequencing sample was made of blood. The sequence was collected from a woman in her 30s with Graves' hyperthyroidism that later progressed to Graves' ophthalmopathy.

The CDR3 DNA reads as TGTGCCAGCTCACCACCGCGAGCAGGGGTGGGATCACCCCTCCACTTT. Residues: CASSPPRAGVGSPLHF. This sequence joins TRBV18 and TRBJ1-6; D is possibly TRBD1 (6 bases). The CDR3 totals 16 residues. V lost 0 bases to trimming and J lost 10 bases, with 16 bases between them. Germline CDR1 reads KGHSH; CDR2 reads LQKENI.